The 6 T cell receptor beta chains reported below all come from one sample, sequenced in a study of blood T cell repertoires in COVID-19. The assay was immunoSEQ multiplex PCR, and TCRdb's table has in-frame clones only and misses some. This table has more than 110,000 clones, more than 75% appearing once. The source material was peripheral blood. The receptors here all came from an elderly man with acute or convalescent COVID-19.

As DNA, the CDR3 is TGTGCCAGCAGCACTAGCGGGGGGTGGAATGAGCAGTTCTTC. It is translated as CASSTSGGWNEQFF. J is TRBJ2-1 and V is TRBV6-5; TRBD2 matches 12 bases. Germline lookup yields CDR1 MNHEY and CDR2 SVGAGI. J was trimmed by 7 bases and V by 6 bases; bases with no gene match: 4. The CDR3 consists of 14 residues.

The V call is TRBV30, the J call TRBJ1-4; D unresolved. Germline-derived CDR1 and CDR2 are GTSNPN and SVGIG (reference sequence). The CDR3 extends over 16 amino acids. The germline V and J ends were trimmed by 5 bases and 4 bases, with 20 bases remaining between them. CDR3 DNA: TGTGCCTGGGACGAGTATCTGAACAGCGGTAATGAAAAACTGTTTTTT. It is translated as CAWDEYLNSGNEKLFF.

The V call is TRBV7-9, the J call TRBJ1-5; D is unresolved. The CDR3 covers 16 residues. V lost 5 bases, J lost 4 bases, and 18 bases lay in between. Per germline, CDR1 SEHNR and CDR2 FQNEAQ (reference sequence). CDR3 residues: CASSPMDVGVNQPQHF. The CDR3 coding sequence is TGTGCCAGCAGCCCGATGGACGTCGGGGTAAATCAGCCCCAGCATTTT. Full variable domain (missing parts from reference TRBV7-9 and TRBJ1-5): DTGVSQNPRHKITKRGQNVTFRCDPISEHNRLYWYRQTLGQGPEFLTYFQNEAQLEKSRLLSDRFSAERPKGSFSTLEIQRTEQGDSAMYLCASSPMDVGVNQPQHFGDGTRLSIL.

This clone was picked up a small number of times. The chain is built from TRBV4-2 and TRBJ2-2, with 7 bases identical to TRBD1. There are 16 residues in the CDR3. V lost 5 bases to trimming and J lost 1 base; unmatched junction nucleotides: 7. Germline CDR1 is LGHNA and CDR2 is YNFKEQ. CDR3 sequence: CASSVTGTVNTGELFF. In DNA, the CDR3 is TGTGCCAGCAGCGTAACCGGGACAGTGAACACCGGGGAGCTGTTTTTT.

This chain joins TRBV19 and TRBJ2-3; 11 bases agree with TRBD1. The CDR3 has 17 residues. Trimming at V came to 5 bases and at J to 6 bases, leaving 13 bases not matched to a gene. CDR1 and CDR2 from the germline V gene are LNHDA and SQIVND (reference sequence). CDR3 in amino acids: CASSPRTDRGRLDTQYF. DNA for the CDR3: TGTGCCAGTAGTCCGAGAACGGACAGGGGGCGATTGGATACGCAGTATTTT.

This chain's CDR3 is CASSGSGMAEAFF. DNA for the CDR3: TGTGCCAGCAGTGGCAGTGGTATGGCTGAAGCTTTCTTT. This sequence joins TRBV2 and TRBJ1-1; no definite D call. The CDR3 spans 13 residues. From germline, CDR1 is SNHLY and CDR2 FYNNEI. Trimming removed 4 bases from V and 6 bases from J, with 12 bases in between.